A single sample gave rise to the 26 T cell receptor beta chains below, sequenced in a study of shared clonotypes between healthy human individuals. Clones were read by immunoSEQ multiplex PCR, and TCRdb kept only the in-frame ones, dropping some. The profile shows around 2.1 million clones, 85% to 95% of them singletons. Naive CD8 cells, CD45RO-negative and positively selected for CCR7, excluded terminally differentiated effector memory CD45RA+ cells. The sequenced sample consisted of naive CD8+ T cells from PBMCs. The receptors were gathered from a man younger than 35 in good health. Some clones in this sample may be carry-over from other donors' samples.

V and J are TRBV12-5 and TRBJ2-3, with D perhaps TRBD2 (5 bases). The length of the CDR3 is 14 residues. From germline, CDR1 is LGHNT and CDR2 FRNRAP. Trimming shortened V by 6 bases and J by 0 bases, and 10 bases separated the two germline ends. The CDR3 here is CASGADVSTDTQYF. Here the CDR3 DNA reads TGTGCTAGTGGAGCGGACGTAAGCACAGATACGCAGTATTTT.

The chain joins TRBV9 to TRBJ2-3; D possibly uses TRBD1 or TRBD2 (5 bases each). In germline, CDR1 is SGDLS, CDR2 YYNGEE. Trimming shortened V by 2 bases and J by 0 bases, and 16 bases separated the two germline ends. This CDR3 is 17 amino acids long. The CDR3: CASSVPSGTVSTDTQYF. The CDR3, as DNA: TGTGCCAGCAGCGTTCCCTCCGGGACCGTCAGCACAGATACGCAGTATTTT.

This rearrangement joins TRBV4-3 to TRBJ2-7; perhaps D is TRBD1 or TRBD2 (7 bases each). CDR1 and CDR2 (germline): LGHNA, YSLEER. This CDR3 is built from 15 residues. V was clipped by 4 bases and J by 7 bases, with 20 bases between them. The CDR3 here is CASSPGGAAGEEQYF. Written as DNA, the CDR3 is TGCGCCAGCAGCCCAGGGGGGGCCGCTGGGGAAGAGCAGTACTTC.

This clone was seen only a few times. The chain uses TRBV7-9 and TRBJ1-1; D is unclear. V was trimmed by 2 bases and J by 7 bases, leaving 5 bases between them. From germline, CDR1 is SEHNR and CDR2 FQNEAQ (reference sequence). The CDR3 runs 11 residues. The CDR3 region is CASSLPDEAFF. In DNA form, the CDR3 reads TGTGCCAGCAGCTTACCTGATGAAGCTTTCTTT.

This clone appeared a single time. Other DNA sequences within the sample encode an identical CDR3. This rearrangement joins TRBV28 to TRBJ2-7; TRBD1 is a possible D gene (6 bases). Germline values: CDR1 MDHEN, CDR2 SYDVKM. V was pared by 3 bases and J by 4 bases, with 7 bases between. CDR3 length: 12 amino acids. This CDR3 is CASSFQGYEQYF. The CDR3 DNA follows: TGTGCCAGCAGTTTCCAGGGGTACGAGCAGTACTTC.

In its sample, this clone was seen once. The DNA of the CDR3 is TGTGCCAGCAGCTGGTCCCGGACACCTACTTATGGCTACACCTTC. Its translation: CASSWSRTPTYGYTF. This chain joins TRBV7-8 and TRBJ1-2, with D maybe TRBD1 (5 bases). There are 15 residues in the CDR3. Trimming shortened V by 4 bases and J by 5 bases, and 17 bases separated the two germline ends. Germline V gives CDR1 SGHVS, CDR2 FQNEAQ.

The chain combines TRBV28 with TRBJ2-7; unclear D gene. Germline CDR1 and CDR2: MDHEN and SYDVKM. V gave up 6 bases and J gave up 0 bases, with 12 bases separating them. This CDR3 is built from 14 residues. The CDR3 is CASSGVHSSYEQYF. CDR3 in DNA: TGTGCCAGCAGCGGCGTCCACAGCTCCTACGAGCAGTACTTC.

The rearrangement joins TRBV11-3 to TRBJ2-1; possible D gene TRBD1, 5 bases. Trimming removed 4 bases from V and 6 bases from J, with 10 bases in between. Germline V CDR1 and CDR2: SGHNT, YENEEA. CDR3 length: 13 amino acids. The CDR3 reads CASSSRGGNEQFF. The CDR3 nucleotides are TGTGCCAGCAGCTCTAGGGGCGGCAATGAGCAGTTCTTC.

This clone was observed once. The rearrangement joins TRBV7-9 to TRBJ2-3, with 8 bases that match TRBD2. The germline gives CDR1 SEHNR, CDR2 FQNEAQ (reference sequence). The CDR3 totals 15 residues. Unmatched junction bases numbered 6, after V lost 3 bases and J lost 4 bases. CDR3 DNA sequence: TGTGCCAGCAGCTTTAGGGCGGGAGGCTCAGATACGCAGTATTTT. Protein product: CASSFRAGGSDTQYF.

This chain uses TRBV18 with TRBJ2-1; TRBD1 is a possible D gene (6 bases). The germline V and J ends were trimmed by 4 bases and 5 bases, with 15 bases remaining between them. The germline V gene encodes CDR1 KGHSH and CDR2 LQKENI. The CDR3 runs 15 residues. The CDR3 protein is CASSRYRDINNEQFF. As DNA, the CDR3 is TGTGCCAGCTCACGGTATAGGGACATCAACAATGAGCAGTTCTTC.

V is TRBV10-3 and J is TRBJ2-3, with 9 bases identical to TRBD2. Germline V CDR1 and CDR2: ENHRY, SYGVKD. CDR3 length: 18 residues. V was pared by 0 bases and J by 1 base, with 8 bases of the junction left unmatched. CDR3 protein: CAISESMGLASGTDTQYF. CDR3 nucleotide sequence: TGTGCCATCAGTGAGTCGATGGGACTAGCTTCGGGCACAGATACGCAGTATTTT.

V gene TRBV27 combines with J gene TRBJ2-7, with TRBD2 identical over 10 bases. The CDR3 consists of 13 residues. J lost 6 bases, V lost 4 bases, and 3 bases had no gene match. Germline CDR1 MNHEY, CDR2 SMNVEV (reference sequence). Here the CDR3 DNA reads TGTGCCAGCAGTTGGAGCGGGAGGGGCGAGCAGTACTTC. It translates to CASSWSGRGEQYF.

Remarks on this clone: Other DNA sequences in this specimen translate into the identical CDR3. The chain links TRBV19 to TRBJ1-5; 10 nucleotides line up with TRBD1. V shed 3 bases and J 6 bases; nucleotides not matched to a gene: 2. CDR1 is LNHDA, CDR2 SQIVND, per germline (reference sequence). The CDR3 runs 14 residues. CDR3 in amino acids: CASSIRDRGQPQHF. The CDR3 nucleotides read TGTGCCAGTAGTATCCGGGACAGGGGTCAGCCCCAGCATTTT.

The chain couples TRBV5-1 to TRBJ2-1; 8 bases fit TRBD2. Germline-derived CDR1 and CDR2 are SGHRS and YFSETQ. Trimming took 5 bases from V and 7 from J; bases not matched to a gene: 8. This CDR3 has 14 amino acids. The CDR3 bases are TGCGCCAGCAGTCTCCGGCGGGAGGTAAATGAGCAGTTCTTC. Amino acids: CASSLRREVNEQFF.

Comment on this clone: This sample includes further DNA sequences coding for the same CDR3. This chain's CDR3 is CASSRTGANEKLFF. CDR3 DNA sequence: TGTGCCAGCAGCCGAACTGGGGCTAATGAAAAACTGTTTTTT. The chain is built from TRBV27 and TRBJ1-4; D ambiguous. The CDR3 is 14 residues long. From germline, CDR1 is MNHEY and CDR2 SMNVEV (reference sequence). V gave up 6 bases and J gave up 3 bases, with 11 bases separating them.

This clone was detected a few times. This chain connects TRBV19 to TRBJ1-5; no firm D call. The CDR3 is 16 amino acids. Germline-derived CDR1 and CDR2 are LNHDA and SQIVND (reference sequence). Trimming took off 4 bases at V and 0 bases at J, with 13 bases between the two ends. Here the CDR3 DNA reads TGTGCCAGTAGTACCCCCACAGTTTATAGCAATCAGCCCCAGCATTTT. This translates into CASSTPTVYSNQPQHF.

The genes are TRBV27 and TRBJ1-2; D gene uncertain. With 0 bases removed from V and 6 bases from J, the gap between germline ends came to 17 bases. CDR3 length: 16 amino acids. Germline lookup yields CDR1 MNHEY and CDR2 SMNVEV (reference sequence). This CDR3 is CASSLSYANLRHGYTF. The CDR3 nucleotides read TGTGCCAGCAGTTTATCGTACGCCAACTTGAGACATGGCTACACCTTC.

The V call is TRBV2, the J call TRBJ2-5; a possible D gene is TRBD1 (6 bases). The V and J ends lost 0 bases and 1 base respectively, with 12 bases between them. CDR1 and CDR2 from the germline V gene are SNHLY and FYNNEI. CDR3 length equals 16 residues. DNA for the CDR3: TGTGCCAGCAGTGAAGCCAGGGGAGCAGGCCAAGAGACCCAGTACTTC. Protein product: CASSEARGAGQETQYF.

The J gene is TRBJ1-2, the V gene TRBV4-1, with no clear D. V shed 1 base and J shed 9 bases, with 12 bases lying between them. This CDR3 comprises 13 residues. From germline, CDR1 is MGHRA and CDR2 YSYEKL. The CDR3 loop reads CASSQVDGSRYTF. The CDR3, as DNA: TGCGCCAGCAGCCAAGTGGACGGCTCCCGCTACACCTTC.

This chain's CDR3 is CASSLTRRDGKETQYF. The CDR3 DNA reads as TGTGCCAGCAGCTTAACGCGCCGGGACGGAAAAGAGACCCAGTACTTC. The genes are TRBV7-3 and TRBJ2-5; D possibly matches TRBD1 or TRBD2 (5 bases each). The V gene's germline CDR1 is SGHTA and CDR2 FQGTGA. Deletions cut 0 bases from V and 3 bases from J, with 14 bases between. This CDR3 has 16 amino acids.

V usage is TRBV7-9 and J usage is TRBJ2-7; tentatively, D is TRBD2 (6 bases). Germline CDR1 SEHNR, CDR2 FQNEAQ (reference sequence). The V end was cut by 4 bases, the J end by 2 bases, with 18 bases between. The CDR3 spans 16 residues. The CDR3 region has the DNA TGTGCCAGCAGCTCCACAGAAGCGGGTGGGCCCTACGAGCAGTACTTC. This codes for CASSSTEAGGPYEQYF.

V is TRBV9 and J is TRBJ2-1; possibly TRBD2 for D (7 bases). Trimming stripped 4 bases from V and 13 bases from J, with 24 bases between. Germline CDR1 reads SGDLS; CDR2 reads YYNGEE. This CDR3 is built from 15 residues. Written as DNA, the CDR3 is TGTGCCAGCAGCCCCGGGGGGAGCGGAGGGGGAATCCAGTTCTTC. Translated: CASSPGGSGGGIQFF. Combining the CDR3 with reference TRBV9 and TRBJ2-1 gives the whole variable domain DSGVTQTPKHLITATGQRVTLRCSPRSGDLSVYWYQQSLDQGLQFLIQYYNGEERAKGNILERFSAQQFPDLHSELNLSSLELGDSALYFCASSPGGSGGGIQFFGPGTRLTVL.

Written as DNA, the CDR3 is TGTGCCAGCAGCTTCCGGGACAATCCCCATGGCTACACCTTC. It specifies CASSFRDNPHGYTF. The V and J genes are TRBV5-4 and TRBJ1-2; D might be TRBD1 (6 bases). V gave up 2 bases and J gave up 6 bases, with 14 bases separating them. CDR3 length equals 14 residues. Germline assignment: CDR1 SGHNT and CDR2 YYREEE (reference sequence). Filled out from reference TRBV5-4 and TRBJ1-2, the complete variable domain reads ETGVTQSPTHLIKTRGQQVTLRCSSQSGHNTVSWYQQALGQGPQFIFQYYREEENGRGNFPPRFSGLQFPNYSSELNVNALELDDSALYLCASSFRDNPHGYTFGSGTRLTVV.

On this clone itself: This sample also contains other DNA sequences that code for the same CDR3. The gene calls are TRBV7-3 and TRBJ2-7; D not resolved. Trimming took 1 base from V and 0 from J, leaving 10 bases between them. The CDR3 extends over 15 amino acids. CDR1 is SGHTA, CDR2 FQGTGA, per germline. This CDR3 reads CASSLSSGASYEQYF. CDR3 bases: TGTGCCAGCAGCTTAAGTTCCGGAGCCTCCTACGAGCAGTACTTC.

This clone was detected only once. The chain couples TRBV2 to TRBJ2-7; D is undetermined. Germline CDR1 and CDR2: SNHLY and FYNNEI. Trimming pared 8 bases from V and 0 bases from J, leaving 11 bases between. CDR3 length: 13 amino acids. The CDR3 bases are TGTGCCAGCCTACGTGTAAGCTCCTACGAGCAGTACTTC. It is translated as CASLRVSSYEQYF.

This chain joins TRBV5-1 and TRBJ1-1; D is possibly TRBD1 (5 bases). CDR3 length: 16 amino acids. V was clipped by 2 bases and J by 8 bases, with 22 bases between them. Germline-derived CDR1 and CDR2 are SGHRS and YFSETQ. The CDR3 region has the DNA TGCGCCAGCAGCTTTTGGGGAGGGACGAGGGACTTCGAAGCTTTCTTT. It specifies CASSFWGGTRDFEAFF.